The T cell receptor (beta chain) described here comes from a study of blood T cell repertoires in COVID-19. About the research overall: Acute-phase and convalescent COVID-19 samples originated in the United States, Italy and Spain. Sources were T cells, B-cell-depleted T cells, or PBMCs; the material itself was cDNA or gDNA.

Germline V gene sequence: CDR1 WSHSY, CDR2 SAAADI. CDR3 length equals 14 residues. V lost 4 bases to trimming and J lost 7 bases, with 17 bases between them. Original handling: Reference gene primer amplification yielded estimated nucleated cell counts. Method: immunoSEQ multiplex PCR; TCRdb's copy keeps in-frame clones and lacks some. V and J calls and clone size are copied from that table; D and trimming were computed from the DNA. Altogether approximately 74,000 clones are present, about nine tenths being singletons, with the ten largest covering approximately 1.9%. This clone turned up a few times.

What was sequenced was peripheral blood. The rearrangement uses TRBV10-2 and TRBJ2-7; D possibly corresponds to TRBD1 (6 bases). This sequence was found in a woman in her sixties or seventies with acute or convalescent COVID-19. The CDR3 here is CASSGGHSMGEQYF. The CDR3 DNA sequence: TGCGCCAGCAGTGGGGGGCACTCAATGGGAGAGCAGTACTTC.